This TCR beta chain is from a study of blood T cell repertoires in COVID-19. Study as a whole: Spain, Italy and the United States supplied samples that represented acute and convalescent COVID-19. In each case, the material was cDNA or gDNA derived from T cells, B-cell-depleted T cells, or PBMCs.

Authors' processing steps: Amplifying reference gene primers gave estimates of nucleated cell counts. The protocol was immunoSEQ multiplex PCR, while the TCRdb copy is restricted to in-frame clones and leaves out a portion. V, J and clone size are taken as reported in that table, and D and trimming were inferred from the DNA itself. Of approximately 670,000 clones detected, more than 80% appear once; the ten largest clones hold roughly 0.25%. CDR3 size: 12 residues. Germline V gives CDR1 DFQATT, CDR2 SNEGSKA (reference sequence). V was pared by 3 bases and J by 6 bases, with 8 bases between. Sequencing used peripheral blood. This clonotype was sampled from a woman between 18 and 29 years old with acute or convalescent COVID-19. The chain recombines TRBV20-1 with TRBJ2-2; D not resolved. CDR3 in DNA: TGCAGTGCTAGTGGGCCCCCCGGGGAGCTGTTTTTT. This sequence encodes CSASGPPGELFF.